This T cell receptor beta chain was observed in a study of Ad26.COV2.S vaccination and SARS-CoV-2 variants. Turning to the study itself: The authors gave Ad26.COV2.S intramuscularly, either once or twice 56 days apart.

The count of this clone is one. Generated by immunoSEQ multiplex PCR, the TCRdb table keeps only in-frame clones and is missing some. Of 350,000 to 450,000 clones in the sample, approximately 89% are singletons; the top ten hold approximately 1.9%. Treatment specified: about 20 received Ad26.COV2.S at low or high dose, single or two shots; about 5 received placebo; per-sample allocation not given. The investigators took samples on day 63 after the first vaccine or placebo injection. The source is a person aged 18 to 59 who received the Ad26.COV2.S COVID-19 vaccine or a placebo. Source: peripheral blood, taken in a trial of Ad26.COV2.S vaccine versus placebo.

For the CDR3, the DNA is TGTGCCAGCAGTTCGGACAGCGGGAAAAACATTCAGTACTTC. Amino acids: CASSSDSGKNIQYF. The chain joins TRBV5-4 to TRBJ2-4; D could derive from TRBD1 or TRBD2 (6 bases each). The germline CDR1 and CDR2 sequences are SGHNT and YYREEE (reference sequence). CDR3 length equals 14 residues. V was pared by 5 bases and J by 4 bases, with 13 bases between.